Below are 8 T cell receptor beta chains sequenced from a single sample in a study of OX40 agonist ivuxolimab in advanced cancers. The protocol was immunoSEQ multiplex PCR, while the TCRdb copy is restricted to in-frame clones and leaves out a portion. Found here are fewer than 20,000 clones, 79% of them singletons; the top ten hold around 33%. The sequenced sample was CD4+ or CD8+ T cells sorted from blood, obtained in a trial of the OX40 agonist ivuxolimab. The source is an adult with an advanced solid tumor such as melanoma, head and neck, liver or kidney cancer.

The V and J genes are TRBV29-1 and TRBJ2-1; 12 bases are a match to TRBD1. V was clipped by 4 bases and J by 5 bases; unmatched bases: 6. The germline V gene encodes CDR1 SQVTM and CDR2 ANQGSEA. The CDR3 is 15 amino acids. The CDR3 loop is CSVGGTGGVNNEQFF. The CDR3 DNA sequence: TGCAGCGTTGGGGGGACAGGGGGCGTCAACAATGAGCAGTTCTTC.

This clone was counted once. This chain links TRBV4-1 with TRBJ2-3; 7 bases are shared with TRBD1. The CDR3 runs to 15 residues. Unmatched junction bases numbered 9, after V lost 7 bases and J lost 2 bases. Germline assignment: CDR1 MGHRA and CDR2 YSYEKL. The CDR3 is CASTPGGRDTDTQYF. CDR3 coding DNA: TGCGCCAGCACCCCAGGGGGAAGGGACACAGATACGCAGTATTTT.

The chain uses TRBV7-9 and TRBJ1-6; 7 bases align to TRBD1. J gave up 9 bases and V 1 base, and 3 bases lay outside the gene matches. The CDR3 sequence is 14 residues long. Germline V gene lookup returns CDR1 SEHNR and CDR2 FQNEAQ (reference sequence). CDR3: CASSLGQGLSPLHF. The CDR3 nucleotides are TGTGCCAGCAGCTTAGGACAGGGCCTTTCACCCCTCCACTTT. Looking up the rest from reference TRBV7-9 and TRBJ1-6 gives the full variable domain: DTGVSQNPRHKITKRGQNVTFRCDPISEHNRLYWYRQTLGQGPEFLTYFQNEAQLEKSRLLSDRFSAERPKGSFSTLEIQRTEQGDSAMYLCASSLGQGLSPLHFGNGTRLTVT.

The chain has TRBV6-5 and TRBJ2-1; possibly TRBD1 for D (5 bases). With 2 bases removed from V and 8 bases from J, the gap between germline ends came to 7 bases. The length of the CDR3 is 12 residues. Germline-derived CDR1 and CDR2 are MNHEY and SVGAGI. The CDR3 here is CASSYGAHEQFF. As DNA, the CDR3 is TGTGCCAGCAGTTACGGGGCCCATGAGCAGTTCTTC.

This rearrangement joins TRBV5-5 to TRBJ1-6; tentative D call: TRBD1 (6 bases). CDR1 and CDR2 from the germline V gene are SGHKS and YYEKEE (reference sequence). The CDR3 runs 19 residues. Between the trimmed V and J ends, which lost 4 bases and 0 bases, there was a span of 20 bases. The CDR3 reads CASSRYVSRGYSYNSPLHF. CDR3 sequence (DNA): TGTGCCAGCAGCCGTTATGTAAGCAGGGGATACTCCTATAATTCACCCCTCCACTTT.

The rearrangement uses TRBV15 and TRBJ2-1; no clear D gene. Trimming pared 2 bases from V and 7 bases from J, leaving 9 bases between. The CDR3 runs to 13 residues. Germline CDR1 is LNHNV and CDR2 is YYDKDF (reference sequence). CDR3 sequence (DNA): TGTGCCACCAGCAGATCCCCGGTGAATGAGCAGTTCTTC. Its protein is CATSRSPVNEQFF.

The CDR3 bases are TGTGCCACCACCTATGAGGGGCATAATTCACCCCTCCACTTT. Translating gives CATTYEGHNSPLHF. The V gene is TRBV15, the J gene TRBJ1-6; a possible D gene is TRBD1 (5 bases). The V end was cut by 7 bases, the J end by 5 bases, with 12 bases between. The CDR3 runs to 14 residues. Per the germline V gene, CDR1 is LNHNV and CDR2 is YYDKDF (reference sequence).

The V call is TRBV4-3, the J call TRBJ1-5; TRBD1 is a possible D gene (5 bases). The CDR3 has 17 amino acids. V was pared by 4 bases and J by 1 base, with 17 bases between. From germline, CDR1 is LGHNA and CDR2 YSLEER. The CDR3 DNA is TGCGCCAGCAGCCCAGCCCTCCGGGGGGTAAGCAATCAGCCCCAGCATTTT. This translates into CASSPALRGVSNQPQHF.